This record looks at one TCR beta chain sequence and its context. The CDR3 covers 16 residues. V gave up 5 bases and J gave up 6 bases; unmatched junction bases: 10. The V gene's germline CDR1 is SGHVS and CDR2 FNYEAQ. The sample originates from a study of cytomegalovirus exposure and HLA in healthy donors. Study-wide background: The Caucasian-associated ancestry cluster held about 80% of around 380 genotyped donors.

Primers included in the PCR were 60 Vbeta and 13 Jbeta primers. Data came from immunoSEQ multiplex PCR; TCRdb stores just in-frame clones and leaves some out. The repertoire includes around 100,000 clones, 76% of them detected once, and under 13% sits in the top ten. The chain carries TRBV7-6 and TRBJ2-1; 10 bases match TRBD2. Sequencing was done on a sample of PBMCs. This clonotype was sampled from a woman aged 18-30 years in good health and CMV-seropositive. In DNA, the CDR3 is TGTGCCAGCAGCACCCTTTCTAGCGGGGGAAGCAATGAGCAGTTCTTC. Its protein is CASSTLSSGGSNEQFF.